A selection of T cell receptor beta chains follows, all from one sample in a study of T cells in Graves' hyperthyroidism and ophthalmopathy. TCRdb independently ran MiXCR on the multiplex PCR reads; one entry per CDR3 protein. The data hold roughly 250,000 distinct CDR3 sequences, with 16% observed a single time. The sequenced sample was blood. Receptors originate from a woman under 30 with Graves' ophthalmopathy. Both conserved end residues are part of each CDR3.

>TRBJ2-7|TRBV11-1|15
CASSLQTGGVYEQYF
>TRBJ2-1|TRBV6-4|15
CASSEQAGVGNEQFF
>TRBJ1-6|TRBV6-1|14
CASSNRDGNSPLHF
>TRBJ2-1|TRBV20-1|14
CSARDLGLPNEQFF
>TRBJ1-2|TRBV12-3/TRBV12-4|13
CASSPTNSAGYTF
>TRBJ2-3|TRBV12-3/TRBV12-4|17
CASSLFRGRTSTDTQYF
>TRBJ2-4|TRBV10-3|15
CAISDSSGRRGIQYF
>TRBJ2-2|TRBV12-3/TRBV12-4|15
CASSFVRQYTGELFF
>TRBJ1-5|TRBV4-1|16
CASSPGGGRGNQPQHF
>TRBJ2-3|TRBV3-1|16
CASSQGQGGSTDTQYF
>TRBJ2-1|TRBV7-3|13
CASSGGSYNEQFF
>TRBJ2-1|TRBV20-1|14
CSARVVGGGNEQFF
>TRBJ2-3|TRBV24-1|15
CATSDLTWGTDTQYF
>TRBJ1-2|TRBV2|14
CASKHRDGNYGYTF
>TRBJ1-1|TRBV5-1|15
CASSQTEGLSTEAFF
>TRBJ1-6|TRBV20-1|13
CSACRDSNSPLHF
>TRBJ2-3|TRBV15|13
CATSRDVPDTQYF
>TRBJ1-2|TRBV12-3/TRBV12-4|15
CASSTRVVANYGYTF
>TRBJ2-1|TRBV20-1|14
CSALPPNSYNEQFF
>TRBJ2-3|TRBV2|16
CASSVGLAGFTDTQYF
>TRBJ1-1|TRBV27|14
CASSFGVSGTEAFF
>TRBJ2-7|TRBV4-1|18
CASSQEGQGRKGNYEQYF
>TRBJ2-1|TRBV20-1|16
CSARDLAGGIHNEQFF
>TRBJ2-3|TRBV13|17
CASSLDGTGGFTDTQYF
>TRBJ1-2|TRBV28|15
CASSSSGQGASGYTF
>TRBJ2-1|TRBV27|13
CASSLILGGEQFF
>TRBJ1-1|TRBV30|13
CAWSTFTHTEAFF
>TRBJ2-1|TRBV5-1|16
CASTQTGTGSFNEQFF
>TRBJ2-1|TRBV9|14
CASSLGTSLHEQFF
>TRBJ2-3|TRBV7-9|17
CASSTTSLSAVEDTQYF
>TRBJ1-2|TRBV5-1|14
CASSLFRGDYGYTF
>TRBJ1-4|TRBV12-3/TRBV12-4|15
CASTRRTGGGEKLFF
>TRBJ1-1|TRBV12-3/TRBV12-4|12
CASSGEGPEAFF
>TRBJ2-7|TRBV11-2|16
CASSLAPGQGAYEQYF
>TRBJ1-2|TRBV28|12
CASRSQVYGYTF
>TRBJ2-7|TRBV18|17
CASSPSLGTSGGREQYF
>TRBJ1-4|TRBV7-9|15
CASSLEGVLNEKLFF
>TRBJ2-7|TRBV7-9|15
CASSGRANPSYEQYF
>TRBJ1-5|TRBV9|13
CASSVGPDQPQHF
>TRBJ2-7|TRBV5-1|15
CASSLRVAEGGEQYF
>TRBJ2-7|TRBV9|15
CASSAGLAATYEQYF
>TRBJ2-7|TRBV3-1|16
CASSQDGRGGFREQYF
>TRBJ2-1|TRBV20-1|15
CSAREAREPYNEQFF
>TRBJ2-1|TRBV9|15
CASSVALDRNNEQFF
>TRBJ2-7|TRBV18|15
CASSPRDKGPYEQYF